Listed here are 2 T cell receptor gamma chains from one sample, sequenced in a study of γδ T cells in repeated Plasmodium falciparum infection. TCRdb fed the multiplex PCR reads into CATT to redo clone calling. The table records 25,000 to 35,000 gamma-chain clones, 1.4% of them present only once. Vgamma9/Vdelta2+ and Vdelta2-negative gammadelta T cells were flow-sorted from PBMC for bulk sequencing. Sequenced material: gamma-delta T cells from blood. Receptors were obtained from a pool of human donors (malaria-infected and uninfected, not separated).

There are many counts of this clone. The protein TCRdb lists differs from the translation of the DNA at residue 5; the protein given here is translated from the DNA itself. The rearrangement joins TRGV3 to TRGJ1 or TRGJ2. Germline matching of the DNA provided the J gene here, since TCRdb leaves it blank. CDR1 and CDR2 from the germline V gene are VTNTFY and YDVSTARD (reference sequence). V was pared by 5 bases and J by 7 bases, with 5 bases of the junction left unmatched. The CDR3 spans 11 residues. CDR3 DNA sequence: TGTGCCACCTGGGGGTTATATAAGAAACTCTTT. Protein product: CATWGLYKKLF.

A few counts support this clone. A far more abundant clone sits one base away, making this likely a read error. Within the sample, other DNA sequences also encode this same CDR3. This sequence joins TRGV5 and TRGJ1 or TRGJ2. TCRdb carries no J gene annotation; the J gene was assigned here by matching the DNA with germline. Looked up from germline, CDR1 is VINAFY and CDR2 is YDVSNSKD. The CDR3 contains 10 residues. The CDR3 region has the DNA TGTGCCACATGGGACTTCTCGAAACTCTTT. Amino acid sequence: CATWDFSKLF.